The sequence of this T cell receptor beta chain was determined in a study of blood T cell repertoires in COVID-19. Study background: COVID-19 samples collected from the United States, Italy and Spain covered acute and convalescent phases. T cells, B-cell-depleted T cells, or PBMCs supplied cDNA or gDNA.

Participant ages covered about 18 to 89 years across 25 or so US areas. Categorization into cohorts depended on clinical history that participants reported. Repertoires were generated with immunoSEQ multiplex PCR, while TCRdb's copy carries only in-frame clones and drops some. The table records about 240,000 clones, approximately 84% of them present only once. V was cut by 10 bases and J by 0 bases, with 16 bases left in between. CDR1 and CDR2 (germline): ENHRY, SYGVKD. The CDR3 loop spans 15 amino acids. The sample taken for sequencing was PBMCs or T cells enriched from blood (not recorded which). The rearrangement uses TRBV10-3 and TRBJ1-3; tentatively, D is TRBD1 (5 bases). The clonotype comes from a woman in her thirties or forties with acute COVID-19. CDR3 loop: CATGGRESSGNTIYF. The CDR3 bases are TGTGCCACCGGGGGGAGAGAGAGCTCTGGAAACACCATATATTTT.